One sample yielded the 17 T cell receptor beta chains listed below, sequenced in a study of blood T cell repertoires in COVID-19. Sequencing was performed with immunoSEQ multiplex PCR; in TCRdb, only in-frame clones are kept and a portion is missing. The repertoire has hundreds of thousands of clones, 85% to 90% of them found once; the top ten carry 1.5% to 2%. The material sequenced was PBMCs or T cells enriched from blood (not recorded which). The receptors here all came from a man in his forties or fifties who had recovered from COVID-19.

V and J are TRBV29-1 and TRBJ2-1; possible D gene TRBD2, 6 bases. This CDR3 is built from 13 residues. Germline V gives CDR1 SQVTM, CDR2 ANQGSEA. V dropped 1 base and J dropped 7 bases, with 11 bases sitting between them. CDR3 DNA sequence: TGCAGCGTTGAAGGGGACGGGGGAAATGAGCAGTTCTTC. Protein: CSVEGDGGNEQFF.

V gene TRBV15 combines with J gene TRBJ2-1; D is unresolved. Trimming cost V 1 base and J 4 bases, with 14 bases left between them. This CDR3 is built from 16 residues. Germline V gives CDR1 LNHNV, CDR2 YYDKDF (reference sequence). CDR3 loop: CATSRGYSNPYNEQFF. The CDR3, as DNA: TGTGCCACCAGCAGAGGGTATTCTAACCCGTACAATGAGCAGTTCTTC.

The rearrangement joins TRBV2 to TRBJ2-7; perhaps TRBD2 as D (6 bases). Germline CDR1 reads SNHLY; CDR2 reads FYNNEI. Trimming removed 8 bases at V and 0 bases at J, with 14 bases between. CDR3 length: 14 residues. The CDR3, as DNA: TGTGCCAGCTCCGGGGACTTAAGCTCCTACGAGCAGTACTTC. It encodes CASSGDLSSYEQYF.

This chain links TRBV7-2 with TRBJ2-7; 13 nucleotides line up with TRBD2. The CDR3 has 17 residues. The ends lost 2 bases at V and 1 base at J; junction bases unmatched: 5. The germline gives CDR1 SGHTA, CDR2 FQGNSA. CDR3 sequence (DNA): TGTGCCAGCAGCTTATGGACTAGCGGGAGTGGGTCCTACGAGCAGTACTTC. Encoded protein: CASSLWTSGSGSYEQYF.

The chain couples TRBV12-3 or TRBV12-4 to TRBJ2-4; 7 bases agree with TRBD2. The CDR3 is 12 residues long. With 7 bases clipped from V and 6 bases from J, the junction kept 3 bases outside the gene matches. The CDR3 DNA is TGTGCCAGCAAGGGCGGGGGAAACATTCAGTACTTC. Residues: CASKGGGNIQYF.

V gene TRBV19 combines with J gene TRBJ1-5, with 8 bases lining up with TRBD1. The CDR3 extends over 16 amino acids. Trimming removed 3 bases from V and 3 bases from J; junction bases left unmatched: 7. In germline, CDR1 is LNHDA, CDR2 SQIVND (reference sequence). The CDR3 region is CASSIITGGVNQPQHF. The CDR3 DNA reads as TGTGCCAGTAGTATTATAACAGGGGGTGTCAATCAGCCCCAGCATTTT. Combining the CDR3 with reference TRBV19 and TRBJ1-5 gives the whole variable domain DGGITQSPKYLFRKEGQNVTLSCEQNLNHDAMYWYRQDPGQGLRLIYYSQIVNDFQKGDIAEGYSVSREKKESFPLTVTSAQKNPTAFYLCASSIITGGVNQPQHFGDGTRLSIL.

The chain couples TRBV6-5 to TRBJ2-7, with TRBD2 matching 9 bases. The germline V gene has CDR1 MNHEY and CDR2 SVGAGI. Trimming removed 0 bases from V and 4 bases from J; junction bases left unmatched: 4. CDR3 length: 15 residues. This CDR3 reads CASSYSRTSAYEQYF. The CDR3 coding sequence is TGTGCCAGCAGTTACTCTAGGACTAGCGCTTACGAGCAGTACTTC.

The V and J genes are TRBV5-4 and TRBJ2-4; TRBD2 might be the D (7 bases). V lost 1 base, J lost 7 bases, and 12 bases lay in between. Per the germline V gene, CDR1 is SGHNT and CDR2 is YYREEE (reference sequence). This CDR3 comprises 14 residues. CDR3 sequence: CASSLRGAGNIQYF. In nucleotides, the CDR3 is TGTGCCAGCAGCTTGCGGGGGGCCGGGAACATTCAGTACTTC.

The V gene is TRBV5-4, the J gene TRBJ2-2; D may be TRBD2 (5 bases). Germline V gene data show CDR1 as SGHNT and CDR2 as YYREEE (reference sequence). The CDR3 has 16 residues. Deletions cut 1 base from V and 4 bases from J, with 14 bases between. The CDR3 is CASSLPRDRSTGELFF. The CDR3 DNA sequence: TGTGCCAGCAGCTTGCCCCGGGATCGGAGCACCGGGGAGCTGTTTTTT.

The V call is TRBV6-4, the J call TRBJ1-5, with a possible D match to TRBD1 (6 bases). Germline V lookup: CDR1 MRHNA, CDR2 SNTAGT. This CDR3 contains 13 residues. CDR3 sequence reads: CAIQGQENQPQHF. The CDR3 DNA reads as TGTGCTATCCAGGGGCAGGAGAATCAGCCCCAGCATTTT.

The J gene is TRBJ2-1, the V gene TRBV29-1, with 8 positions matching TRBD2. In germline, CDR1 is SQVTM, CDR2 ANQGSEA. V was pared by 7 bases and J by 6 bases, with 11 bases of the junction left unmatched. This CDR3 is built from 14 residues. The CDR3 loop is CSAGWAGGVNEQFF. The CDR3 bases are TGCAGCGCCGGGTGGGCGGGAGGAGTCAATGAGCAGTTCTTC.

CDR3 amino acids: CASSSGLAGYSEQFF. CDR3 DNA: TGTGCCAGCAGCTCGGGACTAGCGGGTTATTCGGAGCAGTTCTTC. The chain carries TRBV11-2 and TRBJ2-1, with 12 bases matching TRBD2. Trimming removed 4 bases from V and 10 bases from J; junction bases left unmatched: 8. Germline CDR1 and CDR2: SGHAT and FQNNGV. The CDR3 has 15 amino acids.

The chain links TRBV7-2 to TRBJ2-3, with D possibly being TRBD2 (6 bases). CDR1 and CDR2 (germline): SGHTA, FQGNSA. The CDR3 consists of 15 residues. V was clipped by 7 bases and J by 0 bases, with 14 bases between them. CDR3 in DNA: TGTGCCAGCACCCGCTCGGGAGCTAGCACAGATACGCAGTATTTT. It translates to CASTRSGASTDTQYF.

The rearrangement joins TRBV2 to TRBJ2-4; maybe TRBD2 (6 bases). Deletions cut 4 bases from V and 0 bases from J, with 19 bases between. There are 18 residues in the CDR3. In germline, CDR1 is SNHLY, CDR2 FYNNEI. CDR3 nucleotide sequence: TGTGCCAGCAGTGGATTAGCGGAAGAACTTCTAGCCAAAAACATTCAGTACTTC. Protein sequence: CASSGLAEELLAKNIQYF.

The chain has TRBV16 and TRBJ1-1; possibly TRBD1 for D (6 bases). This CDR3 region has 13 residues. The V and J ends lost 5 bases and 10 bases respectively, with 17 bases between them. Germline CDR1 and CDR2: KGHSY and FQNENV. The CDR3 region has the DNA TGTGCCAGCAGCGCGGGCAGGGGAGTCGGAGCTTTCTTT. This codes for CASSAGRGVGAFF.

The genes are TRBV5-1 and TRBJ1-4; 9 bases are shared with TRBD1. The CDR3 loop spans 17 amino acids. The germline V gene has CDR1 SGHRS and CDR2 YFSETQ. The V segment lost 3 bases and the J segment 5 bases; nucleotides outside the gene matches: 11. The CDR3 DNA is TGCGCCAGCAGCTCGGGCCCCACCGGGACAGGGAATGAAAAACTGTTTTTT. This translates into CASSSGPTGTGNEKLFF.

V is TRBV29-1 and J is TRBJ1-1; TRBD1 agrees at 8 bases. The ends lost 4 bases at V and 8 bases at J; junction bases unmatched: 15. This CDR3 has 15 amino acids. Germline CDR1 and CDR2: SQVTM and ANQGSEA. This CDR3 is CSVVMARGPRAEAFF. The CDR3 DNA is TGCAGCGTTGTCATGGCCAGGGGGCCCAGGGCCGAAGCTTTCTTT.